The 13 T cell receptor beta chains in this list originate from one sample, sequenced in a study of T cells in Graves' hyperthyroidism and ophthalmopathy. Researchers took RNA transcripts and amplified the TCR beta CDR3 regions from them. The HTBI primer set drove a first-round RT-PCR of the TCR CDR3. TCRdb reanalysed the multiplex PCR reads using MiXCR and keeps one entry per CDR3 protein. The sample carries about 360,000 distinct CDR3 sequences, roughly an eighth recorded once. Sequencing used blood. The source of these receptors is a woman younger than 35 with Graves' hyperthyroidism.

The genes are TRBV18 and TRBJ1-5; TRBD1 matches 7 bases. Germline trimming cut 4 bases from V and 0 bases from J; bases unmatched to any gene: 9. CDR3 length: 17 residues. In germline, CDR1 is KGHSH, CDR2 LQKENI. As DNA, the CDR3 is TGTGCCAGCTCACTTTTTCGACAGGGCAATAGCAATCAGCCCCAGCATTTT. Translated: CASSLFRQGNSNQPQHF.

This clonotype was found many times. The chain is built from TRBV28 and TRBJ2-1, with a weak D call TRBD2 (5 bases). Germline CDR1 is MDHEN and CDR2 is SYDVKM. CDR3 length: 15 residues. Trimming removed 1 base at V and 6 bases at J, with 13 bases between. The CDR3 here is CASSLFEGVANEQFF. The DNA for the CDR3 is TGTGCCAGCAGTTTATTCGAGGGAGTGGCCAATGAGCAGTTCTTC.

The V and J genes are TRBV7-9 and TRBJ2-2; D may correspond to TRBD1 or TRBD2 (5 bases each). V gave up 5 bases and J gave up 4 bases, with 17 bases separating them. The CDR3 totals 16 residues. Looked up from germline, CDR1 is SEHNR and CDR2 is FQNEAQ (reference sequence). For the CDR3, the DNA is TGTGCCAGCAGCCTCTGGGGGACCTATGGCACCGGGGAGCTGTTTTTT. Translated, it gives CASSLWGTYGTGELFF.

This clonotype was seen at least ten times. This rearrangement joins TRBV2 to TRBJ2-5; 7 positions agree with TRBD2. The CDR3 spans 17 residues. CDR1 and CDR2 from the germline V gene are SNHLY and FYNNEI. Trimming took 3 bases from V and 1 from J; bases not matched to a gene: 11. The CDR3, as DNA: TGTGCCAGCAGTGATTTTTTGGGGAGGGACTCCCAAGAGACCCAGTACTTC. Residues: CASSDFLGRDSQETQYF.

The genes are TRBV5-4 and TRBJ1-1, with no clear D. Trimming shortened V by 0 bases and J by 4 bases, and 7 bases separated the two germline ends. The CDR3 has 13 amino acids. Germline lookup yields CDR1 SGHNT and CDR2 YYREEE (reference sequence). The CDR3 bases are TGTGCCAGCAGCTTGGATTTCGGCACTGAAGCTTTCTTT. The encoded protein is CASSLDFGTEAFF.

This clonotype was counted many times. The chain employs TRBV12-3 or TRBV12-4 and TRBJ2-1; TRBD2 might be the D (5 bases). CDR3 length: 12 residues. With 2 bases removed from V and 13 bases from J, the gap between germline ends came to 12 bases. The CDR3 reads CASSLREMSQFF. CDR3 in DNA: TGTGCCAGCAGTTTAAGGGAGATGTCCCAGTTCTTC.

This clonotype occurred many times. The J gene is TRBJ2-1, the V gene TRBV7-2, with TRBD2 as a possible D gene (6 bases). CDR3 length: 17 residues. The germline gives CDR1 SGHTA, CDR2 FQGNSA. The V and J ends lost 3 bases and 6 bases respectively, with 21 bases between them. The CDR3 nucleotides are TGTGCCAGCAGCTTTGGGCCCCGTCTAGGACTAAGCAATGAGCAGTTCTTC. This encodes CASSFGPRLGLSNEQFF.

This clonotype was counted many times. J is TRBJ1-2 and V is TRBV12-3 or TRBV12-4; TRBD1 aligns across 8 bases. With V trimmed by 8 bases and J by 2 bases, 7 bases remained unmatched. The CDR3 sequence is 14 residues long. The CDR3 loop is CASQSHRGNYGYTF. In DNA, the CDR3 is TGTGCCAGCCAGTCCCACAGGGGGAACTATGGCTACACCTTC.

This clonotype has at least ten counts. This chain links TRBV2 with TRBJ2-7; 7 bases map to TRBD2. Losses at the gene ends were 6 bases for V and 5 bases for J; bases not matched to a gene: 16. The germline gives CDR1 SNHLY, CDR2 FYNNEI. The CDR3 covers 16 residues. The CDR3 is CASRLLGLVSEDEQYF. CDR3 DNA: TGTGCCAGCAGGTTACTCGGACTAGTAAGTGAAGACGAGCAGTACTTC.

This chain connects TRBV25-1 to TRBJ1-2, with a possible D match to TRBD1 (6 bases). Germline V lookup: CDR1 MGHDK, CDR2 SYGVNS. The CDR3 has 13 residues. V lost 10 bases and J lost 5, with 17 bases in between. The CDR3 is CATMAGEVYGYTF. CDR3 coding DNA: TGTGCCACCATGGCAGGGGAAGTGTATGGCTACACCTTC.

This clonotype was seen a handful of times. The chain couples TRBV19 to TRBJ1-4, with D unresolved. Trimming pared 5 bases from V and 3 bases from J, leaving 13 bases between. This CDR3 has 15 residues. Germline CDR1 LNHDA, CDR2 SQIVND (reference sequence). The CDR3: CASSPHKGANEKLFF. For the CDR3, the DNA is TGTGCCAGTAGTCCACACAAGGGAGCTAATGAAAAACTGTTTTTT.

This clonotype was seen only a few times. The rearrangement joins TRBV10-3 to TRBJ2-3; 9 nucleotides line up with TRBD2. Looked up from germline, CDR1 is ENHRY and CDR2 is SYGVKD. The CDR3 contains 15 residues. Losses at the gene ends were 7 bases for V and 3 bases for J; bases not matched to a gene: 8. CDR3 nucleotides: TGTGCCATCAATCGCGGGAGGGCCGGGACAGATACGCAGTATTTT. It translates to CAINRGRAGTDTQYF.

This clonotype came up many times. The chain employs TRBV7-9 and TRBJ2-1, with 8 bases fitting TRBD2. Germline trimming cut 5 bases from V and 4 bases from J; bases unmatched to any gene: 7. The germline CDR1 and CDR2 sequences are SEHNR and FQNEAQ (reference sequence). CDR3 length: 15 residues. This chain's CDR3 is CASSKRTSKYNEQFF. CDR3 bases: TGTGCCAGCAGCAAAAGGACTAGCAAATACAATGAGCAGTTCTTC.